This is a list of T cell receptor beta chains from one sample in a study of immune evolution from preneoplasia to lung adenocarcinoma. Clones were sequenced by immunoSEQ multiplex PCR, and TCRdb holds only the in-frame ones, with some missing. The sample includes 1,500 to 2,000 clones, about 73% of them seen just once. The sample was FFPE minimally invasive lung adenocarcinoma tissue. The receptor set was obtained from a person between 60 and 80 years old with lung adenocarcinoma. Each CDR3 is given with its conserved first and last residue. The D gene is left open where the match is weak. Clone size is stated in some rows and not others, as once, few, many or a class when expanded.

-	TRBV30	15	TRBJ1-5	-	TGTGCCTGGAGTGTACGAACACCCGGGCATCAGCCCCAGCATTTT	CAWSVRTPGHQPQHF
-	TRBV9	14	TRBJ1-1	-	TGTGCCAGCAGCGTATCCGGCATGAACACTGAAGCTTTCTTT	CASSVSGMNTEAFF
TRBD1	TRBV28	11	TRBJ1-2	-	TGTGCCATCGGGGACAGCTATGGCTACACCTTC	CAIGDSYGYTF
-	TRBV30	13	TRBJ1-5	-	TGTGCCTGGACGCAGGGTAGCAATCAGCCCCAGCATTTT	CAWTQGSNQPQHF
-	TRBV6-1	12	TRBJ1-1	few	TGTGCCAGCAGTGACTCCTGGGCGAGCGCTTTCTTT	CASSDSWASAFF
-	TRBV2	15	TRBJ2-3	-	TGTGCCAGCAGTGAAGAGGCCGGGTTTGCAGATACGCAGTATTTT	CASSEEAGFADTQYF
-	TRBV6-5	13	TRBJ1-6	-	TGTGCCAGCATACTTTGGGGGCTTACACCCCTCCACTTT	CASILWGLTPLHF
TRBD1	TRBV4-1	14	TRBJ2-7	few	TGCGCCAGCAGCCAACTCCGGGACAGCTACGAGCAGTACTTC	CASSQLRDSYEQYF
-	TRBV27	13	TRBJ2-7	-	TGTGCCAGCAGTTTAACCTTAGAACGCGAGCAGTACTTC	CASSLTLEREQYF
TRBD1	TRBV7-9	14	TRBJ1-2	few	TGTGCCAGCAGCTCTCAGGGACAGGGGTATGGCTACACCTTC	CASSSQGQGYGYTF
-	TRBV7-2	14	TRBJ2-2	-	TGTGCCAGCAGCTTCGAAACAGACACCGGGGAGCTGTTTTTT	CASSFETDTGELFF
-	TRBV5-1	15	TRBJ1-5	few	TGCGCCAGCAGCCGCGGGACGGATAGCAATCAGCCCCAGCATTTT	CASSRGTDSNQPQHF
-	TRBV5-6	15	TRBJ2-2	-	TGTGCCAGCAGCTGGCGGGACCGGGACACCGGGGAGCTGTTTTTT	CASSWRDRDTGELFF
-	TRBV7-2	13	TRBJ1-1	-	TGTGCCAGCAGCTCTGACCCGGGGCTAAAGGCTTTCTTT	CASSSDPGLKAFF
-	TRBV28	15	TRBJ1-3	-	TGTGCCAGCGGGGGAGGGGCCGCTCTGGAGAACACCATATATTTT	CASGGGAALENTIYF
-	TRBV30	16	TRBJ2-3	-	TGTGCCTGGAGTGACTACAGATGGGGGGGCCACGATACGCAGTATTTT	CAWSDYRWGGHDTQYF
TRBD1	TRBV5-1	19	TRBJ2-2	-	TGCGCCAGCAGCGAAGCCGGGACAGTCCACATTATGAACACCGGGGAGCTGTTTTTT	CASSEAGTVHIMNTGELFF
TRBD1	TRBV7-9	13	TRBJ1-2	-	TGTGCCAGCAGCTTATCGGGACAGGGTGGCTACACCTTC	CASSLSGQGGYTF
TRBD1	TRBV29-1	15	TRBJ1-2	few	TGCAGCGTTGCGTCCTCCGCCAGGGGGCGTAGCGGCTACACCTTC	CSVASSARGRSGYTF
TRBD2	TRBV7-2	15	TRBJ2-1	-	TGTGCCAGCAGCCGGACTAGCGCGACCTACAATGAGCAGTTCTTC	CASSRTSATYNEQFF
-	TRBV29-1	11	TRBJ2-7	-	TGCAGCGTTGAAACAGCTTACGAGCAGTACTTC	CSVETAYEQYF
TRBD2	TRBV4-2	16	TRBJ2-3	-	TGTGCCAGCAGCCAAGAATGGCGGGGGGACACAGATACGCAGTATTTT	CASSQEWRGDTDTQYF
-	TRBV4-1	14	TRBJ2-7	few	TGCGCCAGCAGCCAAATTCACGGCACCTACGAGCAGTACTTC	CASSQIHGTYEQYF
-	TRBV19	15	TRBJ1-4	-	TGTGCCAGTAGTCCCAGGGCAGGTACTAATGAAAAACTGTTTTTT	CASSPRAGTNEKLFF
-	TRBV7-9	13	TRBJ1-5	-	TGTGCCAGCAGCTTCCAAGAATTTCAGCCCCAGCATTTT	CASSFQEFQPQHF
-	TRBV6-6	14	TRBJ1-2	-	TGTGCCAGCAGTTATCTTGCCCTCTGGTATGGCTACACCTTC	CASSYLALWYGYTF
TRBD1	TRBV5-4	16	TRBJ1-6	-	TGTGCCAGCAGCTTCGGGAACAGGGGGCATAATTCACCCCTCCACTTT	CASSFGNRGHNSPLHF
TRBD1	TRBV13	17	TRBJ2-2	-	TGTGCCAGCAGCTATACCCTCGGACAGGGCGGAACCGGGGAGCTGTTTTTT	CASSYTLGQGGTGELFF
-	TRBV7-2	17	TRBJ2-6	-	TGTGCCAGCAGTTTAGTGGCAGGGAGCGCTGGGGCCAACGTCCTGACTTTC	CASSLVAGSAGANVLTF